This is a list of T cell receptor beta chains from one sample in a study of shared clonotypes between healthy human individuals. Only in-frame clones appear in the TCRdb table, and some are missing; sequencing was by immunoSEQ multiplex PCR. The sample contains 450,000 to 600,000 clones, approximately 85% of which appear only once. Sequenced material: PBMCs. The receptors originated from a woman in her thirties or forties in good health. Some clones in this sample may be carry-over from other donors' samples. Both conserved end residues are part of each CDR3. D genes are given only for firm matches. Clone sizes are given selectively: once, few, many, or a class where the clone is expanded.

D gene,V gene,clone size,J gene,CDR3 DNA,CDR3 protein
.,TRBV7-9,.,TRBJ1-1,TGTGCCAGCAGCGAAATCCTCCGGGACCGCCGGCGGAACACTGAAGCTTTCTTT,CASSEILRDRRRNTEAFF
.,TRBV28,once,TRBJ2-7,TGTGCCACTACGACAGCCTACGAGCAGTACTTC,CATTTAYEQYF
.,TRBV6-1,once,TRBJ2-3,TGTGCCAGCAGTGACGCCCAGGGTGGCACAGATACGCAGTATTTT,CASSDAQGGTDTQYF
TRBD2,TRBV9,.,TRBJ2-1,TGTGCCAGCAGCGTAGGGCCTAGCGGGATTTACAATGAGCAGTTCTTC,CASSVGPSGIYNEQFF
.,TRBV7-9,.,TRBJ2-7,TGTGCCAGCAGCTCCACTTCGTCTCCCTACGAGCAGTACTTC,CASSSTSSPYEQYF
.,TRBV5-6,.,TRBJ2-5,TGTGCCAGCAGCTTGGAGGCGTTCCAAGAGACCCAGTACTTC,CASSLEAFQETQYF
TRBD1,TRBV5-6,.,TRBJ1-1,TGTGCCAGCAGCTTGGCCGGGACAGCAGAAGCTTTCTTT,CASSLAGTAEAFF
.,TRBV5-1,.,TRBJ2-7,TGCGCCAGCAGCCTGGACTACCGGAGGATCTACGAGCAGTACTTC,CASSLDYRRIYEQYF
.,TRBV7-7,.,TRBJ1-1,TGTGCTAGCTCGTTGAATTTGGACACTGAAGCTTTCTTT,CASSLNLDTEAFF
TRBD2,TRBV6-5,.,TRBJ2-5,TGTGCCAGCAGCCTAGCGGGAGGTGGGGAGACCCAGTACTTC,CASSLAGGGETQYF
.,TRBV7-7,.,TRBJ2-5,TGTGCTAGCAGCTATCAGAGGGGGGAGACCCAGTACTTC,CASSYQRGETQYF
TRBD1,TRBV15,.,TRBJ1-2,TGTGCCACCAGCAGAGATCTTAGGACAGGGGATAATGGCTACACCTTC,CATSRDLRTGDNGYTF
.,TRBV19,.,TRBJ2-7,TGTGCCAGTAGTAATGGCAGGGAGTACGAGCAGTACTTC,CASSNGREYEQYF
.,TRBV11-2,.,TRBJ1-1,TGTGCCAGCAGCTACCAAGTTTTGTCGAACACTGAAGCTTTCTTT,CASSYQVLSNTEAFF
.,TRBV5-1,.,TRBJ1-1,TGCGCCAGCAGCTTGGGTGGGAACCCGGGGATGAACACTGAAGCTTTCTTT,CASSLGGNPGMNTEAFF
.,TRBV5-4,.,TRBJ1-4,TGTGCCAGCAGCTTCCCAGGGGTGGGTGAAAAACTGTTTTTT,CASSFPGVGEKLFF
TRBD2,TRBV5-4,.,TRBJ2-1,TGTGCCAGCAGCCAAGAACTAGCGGGAGGCGCGGGATACAATGAGCAGTTCTTC,CASSQELAGGAGYNEQFF
.,TRBV15,once,TRBJ2-4,TGTGCCACCAGCAGAGATAGAGGGGTAGGGAACATTCAGTACTTC,CATSRDRGVGNIQYF
.,TRBV7-2,once,TRBJ2-7,TGTGCCAGCAGCTCCAGGGGCCCCTACGAGCAGTACTTC,CASSSRGPYEQYF
TRBD1,TRBV28,.,TRBJ1-1,TGTGCCAGCAGTCGGCCCGGACAGGGTCTTGAAGCTTTCTTT,CASSRPGQGLEAFF
TRBD2,TRBV18,.,TRBJ2-3,TGTGCCAGCTCACCATCTAGCGGGAGAACAGATACGCAGTATTTT,CASSPSSGRTDTQYF